A selection of T cell receptor beta chains follows, all from one sample in a study of control samples from healthy donors and cancer patients. This table comes from immunoSEQ multiplex PCR, and its TCRdb copy is limited to in-frame clones, with some not included. Of 91,000 or so clones listed, roughly 90% are singletons. Sequencing was done on a sample of blood. These receptor sequences come from a woman aged 30 to 39 in good health. Each CDR3 is given with its conserved first and last residue. Each record gives: J gene, V gene, clone size, D gene, CDR3 DNA, CDR3 protein. A D gene is named only where the DNA matches it firmly. Where a row states a size, it is once, few, many or the class of an expanded clone; other rows omit it.

TRBJ2-1 TRBV6-1 - - TGTGCCAGCAGTGACGTCAATGAGCAGTTCTTC CASSDVNEQFF
TRBJ2-1 TRBV30 - - TGTGCCTGGACACCCTACAATGAGCAGTTCTTC CAWTPYNEQFF
TRBJ1-5 TRBV15 - - TGTGCCACCAGCAACACCGGCACAGTCAATCAGCCCCAGCATTTT CATSNTGTVNQPQHF
TRBJ1-3 TRBV28 - - TGTGCCAGCAGTTTAGGACCGCCCACCATATATTTT CASSLGPPTIYF
TRBJ2-7 TRBV4-2 few - TGTGCCAGCAGCGGAGGCTCCTACGAGCAGTACTTC CASSGGSYEQYF
TRBJ1-1 TRBV30 - - TGTGCCTGGAGTGTTGGGGGAGGAACTGAAGCTTTCTTT CAWSVGGGTEAFF
TRBJ1-2 TRBV28 - TRBD1 TGTGCCAGCGGAAACAGGGGCGGCAAGTTGGGGGCCTATGGCTACACCTTC CASGNRGGKLGAYGYTF
TRBJ2-7 TRBV28 - - TGTGCCAGCAGTTTCCGGCTCCGGGGCTACGAGCAGTACTTC CASSFRLRGYEQYF
TRBJ1-1 TRBV12-3/TRBV12-4 - - TGTGCCAGCAGCCCTACGGAGAACACTGAAGCTTTCTTT CASSPTENTEAFF
TRBJ1-1 TRBV6-5 - TRBD1 TGTGCCAGCAGTTCTCTGCGACAGGGGGGGGGCACTGAAGCTTTCTTT CASSSLRQGGGTEAFF
TRBJ2-3 TRBV6-5 once - TGTGCCAGCACCCCATCGGCGGGTCCGCAGTATTTT CASTPSAGPQYF
TRBJ1-2 TRBV19 - - TGTGCCAGTAGTAGTATTCCGGGTGGCTACACCTTC CASSSIPGGYTF
TRBJ1-4 TRBV5-1 - TRBD1 TGCGCCAGCAGCTTAGGGGGCGCCACTAATGAAAAACTGTTTTTT CASSLGGATNEKLFF
TRBJ1-5 TRBV2 - - TGTGCCAGCAGTGAAATTCCGGGCCCTAATCAGCCCCAGCATTTT CASSEIPGPNQPQHF
TRBJ1-2 TRBV25-1 - - TGTGCCAGCAGTTCCCGGGGGGGAAAGGCGGCCTATGGCTACACCTTC CASSSRGGKAAYGYTF
TRBJ2-2 TRBV3-1/TRBV3-2 - TRBD2 TGTGCCAGCAGCCGTCCTTCAAGCGGGGGGACCAGCGGGGAGCTGTTTTTT CASSRPSSGGTSGELFF
TRBJ2-3 TRBV19 - TRBD2 TGTGCCAGTAGTCGGCGGGGGAGCACAGATACGCAGTATTTT CASSRRGSTDTQYF
TRBJ2-1 TRBV11-2 - - TGTGCCAGCAGCTTAGGCCCGCCGCAGTTCTTC CASSLGPPQFF
TRBJ2-1 TRBV27 - - TGTGCCAGCAGTGGCGGGAAATACAATGAGCAGTTCTTC CASSGGKYNEQFF
TRBJ1-1 TRBV18 - - TGTGCCAGCTCACCCACGGGACACGGACTCACTGAAGCTTTCTTT CASSPTGHGLTEAFF
TRBJ2-1 TRBV23-1 - - TGCGCCAGCAGTCAAAAGGGGCCTACAGATGAGCAGTTCTTC CASSQKGPTDEQFF
TRBJ1-1 TRBV6-4 - - TGTGCCAGCAGGCCTTCACAGGAATACACTGAAGCTTTCTTT CASRPSQEYTEAFF
TRBJ2-3 TRBV19 - - TGTGCCAGTAGTCTGACCACCCCGAGTAGCGGATTCACAGATACGCAGTATTTT CASSLTTPSSGFTDTQYF
TRBJ1-5 TRBV19 - TRBD1 TGTGCCAGCACGACAGGGAATCAGCCCCAGCATTTT CASTTGNQPQHF
TRBJ2-1 TRBV27 - TRBD1 TGTGCCAGCAGTTTAGACAGGGGGTTTCTACTCAATGAGCAGTTCTTC CASSLDRGFLLNEQFF
TRBJ1-3 TRBV2 - - TGTGCCAGCAGCGTGTCAAACACCATATATTTT CASSVSNTIYF
TRBJ1-5 TRBV6-6 - TRBD1 TGTGCCAGCAGTTACCCGGGGACAGGCAATCAGCCCCAGCATTTT CASSYPGTGNQPQHF
TRBJ1-6 TRBV28 once TRBD1 TGTGCCAGCATCAATAGACAGGGTTCACCCCTCCACTTT CASINRQGSPLHF
TRBJ1-1 TRBV6-5 - - TGTGCCAGCTATCTTTCGACAGCACCATACGAAGCTTTCTTT CASYLSTAPYEAFF
TRBJ1-5 TRBV7-2 - - TGTGCCAGCAGCTTTTCAGGGGATAATCAGCCCCAGCATTTT CASSFSGDNQPQHF
TRBJ2-7 TRBV2 - - TGTGCCAGCCGTCCAGGGGCAGGGCACTACGAGCAGTACTTC CASRPGAGHYEQYF
TRBJ2-2 TRBV7-6 - TRBD1 TGTGCCAGCAGCCTCCGGACAGGGCATCTGTTTTTT CASSLRTGHLFF
TRBJ1-6 TRBV5-4 - - TGTGCCAGCAGCCTAGACAGTTTTTCACCCCTCCACTTT CASSLDSFSPLHF
TRBJ2-1 TRBV19 - - TGTGCCAGTAGGACAGGTCAAGCGGTCAATGAGCAGTTCTTC CASRTGQAVNEQFF
TRBJ2-7 TRBV24-1 - TRBD2 TGTGCCACCAGCGAACTTGACCGCAGGGGTCGGGGGGGTCTTCTGAGTTTC CATSELDRRGRGGLLSF
TRBJ1-5 TRBV2 - - TGTGCCAGCAGTGAATTCCGGGGGAACGGCAATCAGCCCCAGCATTTT CASSEFRGNGNQPQHF
TRBJ1-3 TRBV5-8 once TRBD1 TGTGCCAGCAGCTTACAGGGGACATCTGGAAACACCATATATTTT CASSLQGTSGNTIYF
TRBJ2-1 TRBV7-6 - TRBD1 TGTGCCAGCAGCCCCACCCCAACAGGGGTCTACAATGAGCAGTTCTTC CASSPTPTGVYNEQFF
TRBJ1-5 TRBV7-9 once - TGTGCCAGCAGCGTTGGGACAACTAGCAATCAGCCCCAGCATTTT CASSVGTTSNQPQHF